The following is a T cell receptor (beta chain) sequence with its context. These data belong to a study of T cells after somatic rescue of genetic block. Profiled with immunoSEQ multiplex PCR; TCRdb holds only in-frame clones, not every one. The sample has about 110,000 clones, under 95% seen once. The specimen was peripheral blood mononuclear cells (PBMCs). This sequence originates from a woman aged 18-30 years.

In DNA form, the CDR3 reads TGTGCCAGCAGCGCGGGTCCTCAGGCCGCAGGCAGAACTGAAGCTTTCTTT. Protein sequence: CASSAGPQAAGRTEAFF. The V gene is TRBV9, the J gene TRBJ1-1; D call uncertain. This CDR3 comprises 17 residues. The germline gives CDR1 SGDLS, CDR2 YYNGEE. V lost 3 bases and J lost 5, with 23 bases in between.